This record covers a single T cell receptor (beta chain). What it recognizes is unknown. The donors were part of the validation cohort of over a hundred subjects. That cohort was separate from the first cohort, which comprised 670 or so subjects. The data were produced by immunoSEQ multiplex PCR, yet TCRdb's version contains in-frame clones alone and is incomplete. The sample has around 60,000 clones; about 94% are singletons. The CDR3 consists of 19 residues. The data were obtained in a study of cytomegalovirus exposure and HLA in healthy donors. In the study overall: The 110 or so validation repertoires, a later analysis reported, used the same platform as the approximately 630 first-cohort repertoires. Whole-study results and caveats: Accounts indicate the classifier identified cytomegalovirus status with strong specificity and sensitivity. Cytomegalovirus association was assigned to about 150 TCR beta chains.

The receptor comes from a man younger than 30 in good health and CMV-seropositive. Sequencing used PBMCs. V gene TRBV21-1 combines with J gene TRBJ1-5; TRBD1 was called by the table and not checked on the DNA. TRBV21-1 is flagged as a pseudogene. The CDR3, as DNA: TGTGCCAGCATGGCAGGGGGCGGTTTCCCTCCAGATAGCAATCAGCCCCAGCATTTT. Its translation is CASMAGGGFPPDSNQPQHF.